Below, one T cell receptor (beta chain) is given with its context. Its specificity is unknown. The CDR3 is 15 residues long. Germline assignment: CDR1 GTSNPN and CDR2 SVGIG (reference sequence). Losses at the gene ends were 2 bases for V and 0 bases for J; bases not matched to a gene: 4. Assay: immunoSEQ multiplex PCR; the TCRdb copy retains only in-frame clones and omits some. Counted here are 240,000 or so clones, around 87% occurring once; the ten biggest clones make up around 10%. The sample originates from a study of Ad26.COV2.S vaccination and SARS-CoV-2 variants. Study results and limitations: Marked by substantial breadth, spike-specific CD8+ and CD4+ T cell responses were reportedly seen after vaccination.

Treatment in this sample: 15 to 20 received Ad26.COV2.S at low or high dose, single or two shots; roughly five received placebo; per-sample allocation not given. Sampling occurred on day 63 after the first vaccine or placebo injection. This receptor was taken from a person between 18 and 59 years old who received the Ad26.COV2.S COVID-19 vaccine or a placebo. The sample consisted of peripheral blood, taken in a trial of Ad26.COV2.S vaccine versus placebo. The V gene is TRBV30, the J gene TRBJ1-5; 7 bases map to TRBD1. CDR3 residues: CAWSPGQHSNQPQHF. DNA of the CDR3: TGTGCCTGGAGTCCGGGACAGCATAGCAATCAGCCCCAGCATTTT.